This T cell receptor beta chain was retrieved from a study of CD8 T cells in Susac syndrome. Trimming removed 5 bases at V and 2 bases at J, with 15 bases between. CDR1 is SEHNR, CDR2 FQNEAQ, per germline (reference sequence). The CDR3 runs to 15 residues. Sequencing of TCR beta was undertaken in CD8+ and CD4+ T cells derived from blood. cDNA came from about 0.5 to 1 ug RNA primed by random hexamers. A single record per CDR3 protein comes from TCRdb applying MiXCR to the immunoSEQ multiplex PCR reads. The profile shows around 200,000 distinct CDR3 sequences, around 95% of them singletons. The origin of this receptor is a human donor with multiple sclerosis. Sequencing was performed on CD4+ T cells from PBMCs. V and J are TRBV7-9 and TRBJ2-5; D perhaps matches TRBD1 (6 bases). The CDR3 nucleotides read TGTGCCAGCAGCCTTACGGGCACAGGGCAAGAGACCCAGTACTTC. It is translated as CASSLTGTGQETQYF.